This T cell receptor (beta chain) was sequenced for a study of blood T cell repertoires in COVID-19. In the study overall: T cells, B-cell-depleted T cells, or PBMCs provided the cDNA or gDNA that served as material.

The recovered donors of Cohort 3 showed two negative PCRs, clearance, or symptom resolution. Trimming took 5 bases from V and 2 from J; bases not matched to a gene: 13. The CDR3 spans 18 residues. Germline V gives CDR1 SGHNT, CDR2 YENEEA. Generated by immunoSEQ multiplex PCR, the TCRdb table keeps only in-frame clones and is missing some. The sample lists roughly 380,000 clones, roughly 90% occurring once. The sequence derives from a woman in her 30s who had recovered from COVID-19. Sequencing input: PBMCs or T cells enriched from blood (not recorded which). The V gene is TRBV11-3, the J gene TRBJ2-1, with 9 positions matching TRBD2. CDR3 sequence reads: CASSPGIAGVGPYNEQFF. The DNA of the CDR3 is TGTGCCAGCAGCCCGGGGATAGCGGGAGTCGGCCCCTACAATGAGCAGTTCTTC. The whole variable domain, filled in from reference TRBV11-3 and TRBJ2-1, reads EAGVVQSPRYKIIEKKQPVAFWCNPISGHNTLYWYLQNLGQGPELLIRYENEEAVDDSQLPKDRFSAERLKGVDSTLKIQPAELGDSAVYLCASSPGIAGVGPYNEQFFGPGTRLTVL.